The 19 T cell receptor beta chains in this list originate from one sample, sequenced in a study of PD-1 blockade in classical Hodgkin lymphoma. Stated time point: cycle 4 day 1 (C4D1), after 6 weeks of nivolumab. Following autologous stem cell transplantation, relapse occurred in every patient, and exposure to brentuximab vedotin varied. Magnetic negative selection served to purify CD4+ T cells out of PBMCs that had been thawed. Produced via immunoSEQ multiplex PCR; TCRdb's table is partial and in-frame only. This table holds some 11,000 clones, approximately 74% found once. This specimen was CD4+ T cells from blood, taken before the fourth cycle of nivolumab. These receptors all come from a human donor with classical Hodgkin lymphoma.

The CDR3 spells CASSYKFAGQGTDTQYF. For the CDR3, the DNA is TGTGCCAGCAGCTACAAGTTTGCGGGACAGGGGACAGATACGCAGTATTTT. The V call is TRBV5-6, the J call TRBJ2-3; 10 bases line up with TRBD1. Trimming took 3 bases from V and 3 from J; bases not matched to a gene: 10. The germline gives CDR1 SGHDT, CDR2 YYEEEE. This CDR3 is built from 17 residues.

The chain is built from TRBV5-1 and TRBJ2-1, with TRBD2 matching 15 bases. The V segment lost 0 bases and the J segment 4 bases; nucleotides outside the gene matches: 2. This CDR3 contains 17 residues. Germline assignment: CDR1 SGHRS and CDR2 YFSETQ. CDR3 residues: CASSLEGLAGGYNEQFF. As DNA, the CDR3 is TGCGCCAGCAGCTTGGAAGGACTAGCGGGAGGGTACAATGAGCAGTTCTTC. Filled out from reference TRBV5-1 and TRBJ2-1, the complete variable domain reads KAGVTQTPRYLIKTRGQQVTLSCSPISGHRSVSWYQQTPGQGLQFLFEYFSETQRNKGNFPGRFSGRQFSNSRSEMNVSTLELGDSALYLCASSLEGLAGGYNEQFFGPGTRLTVL.

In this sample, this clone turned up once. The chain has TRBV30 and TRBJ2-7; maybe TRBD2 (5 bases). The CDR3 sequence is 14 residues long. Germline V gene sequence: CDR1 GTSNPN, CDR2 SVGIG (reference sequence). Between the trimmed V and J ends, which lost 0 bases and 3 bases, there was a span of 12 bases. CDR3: CAWSVGDKIYEQYF. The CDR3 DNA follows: TGTGCCTGGAGTGTGGGAGACAAAATCTACGAGCAGTACTTC.

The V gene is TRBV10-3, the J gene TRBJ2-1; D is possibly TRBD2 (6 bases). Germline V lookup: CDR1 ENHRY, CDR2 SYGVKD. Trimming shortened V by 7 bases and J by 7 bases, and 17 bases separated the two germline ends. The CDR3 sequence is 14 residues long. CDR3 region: CAITQSGAHNEQFF. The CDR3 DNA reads TGTGCCATCACTCAATCGGGAGCTCATAATGAGCAGTTCTTC.

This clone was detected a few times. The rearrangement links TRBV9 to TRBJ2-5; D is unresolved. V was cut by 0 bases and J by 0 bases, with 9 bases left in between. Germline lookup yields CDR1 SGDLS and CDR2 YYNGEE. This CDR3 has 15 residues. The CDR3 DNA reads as TGTGCCAGCAGCGTAGCCGGTTTGTACCAAGAGACCCAGTACTTC. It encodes CASSVAGLYQETQYF.

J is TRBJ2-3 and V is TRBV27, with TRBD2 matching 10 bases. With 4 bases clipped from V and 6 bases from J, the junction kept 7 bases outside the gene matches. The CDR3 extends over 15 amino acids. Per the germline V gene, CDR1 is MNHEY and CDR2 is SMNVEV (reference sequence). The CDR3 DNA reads TGTGCCAGCAGTTGGTTGAGCGGGAGGGCGGATACGCAGTATTTT. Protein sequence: CASSWLSGRADTQYF.

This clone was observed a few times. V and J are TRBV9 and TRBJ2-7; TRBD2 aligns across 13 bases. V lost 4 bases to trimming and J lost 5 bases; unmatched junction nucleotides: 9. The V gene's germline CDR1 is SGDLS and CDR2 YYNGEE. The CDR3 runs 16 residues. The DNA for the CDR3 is TGTGCCAGCAGCCCCGCCGGGACTAGCGGGATAGACGAGCAGTACTTC. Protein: CASSPAGTSGIDEQYF. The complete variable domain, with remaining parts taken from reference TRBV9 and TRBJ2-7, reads DSGVTQTPKHLITATGQRVTLRCSPRSGDLSVYWYQQSLDQGLQFLIQYYNGEERAKGNILERFSAQQFPDLHSELNLSSLELGDSALYFCASSPAGTSGIDEQYFGPGTRLTVT.

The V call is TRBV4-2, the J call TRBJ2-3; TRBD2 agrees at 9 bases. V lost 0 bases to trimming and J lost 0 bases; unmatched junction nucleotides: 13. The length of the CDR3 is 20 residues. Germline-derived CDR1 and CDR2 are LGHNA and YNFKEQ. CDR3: CASSQDSSASGIGSTDTQYF. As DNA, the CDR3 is TGTGCCAGCAGCCAAGACTCCTCGGCTAGCGGGATCGGGAGCACAGATACGCAGTATTTT.

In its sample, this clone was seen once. CDR3 amino acids: CASSQGGGSESSYEQYF. The CDR3 DNA is TGCGCCAGCAGCCAGGGAGGGGGTTCTGAAAGCTCCTACGAGCAGTACTTC. This chain connects TRBV4-1 to TRBJ2-7; weak D call: TRBD2 (7 bases). Trimming removed 3 bases from V and 0 bases from J, with 18 bases in between. The CDR3 is 17 residues long. Germline lookup yields CDR1 MGHRA and CDR2 YSYEKL.

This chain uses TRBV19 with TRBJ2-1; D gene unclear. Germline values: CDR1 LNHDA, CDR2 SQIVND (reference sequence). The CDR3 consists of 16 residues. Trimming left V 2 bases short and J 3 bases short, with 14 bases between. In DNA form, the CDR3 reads TGTGCCAGTAGTATATACGCGGTCCCGGTCTACAATGAGCAGTTCTTC. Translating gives CASSIYAVPVYNEQFF.

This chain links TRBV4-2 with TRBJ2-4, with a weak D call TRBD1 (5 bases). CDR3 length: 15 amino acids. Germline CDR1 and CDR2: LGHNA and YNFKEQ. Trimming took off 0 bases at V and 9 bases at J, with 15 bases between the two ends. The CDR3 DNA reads TGTGCCAGCAGCCAAGATTGGGGCCTAACAGGCATTCAGTACTTC. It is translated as CASSQDWGLTGIQYF.

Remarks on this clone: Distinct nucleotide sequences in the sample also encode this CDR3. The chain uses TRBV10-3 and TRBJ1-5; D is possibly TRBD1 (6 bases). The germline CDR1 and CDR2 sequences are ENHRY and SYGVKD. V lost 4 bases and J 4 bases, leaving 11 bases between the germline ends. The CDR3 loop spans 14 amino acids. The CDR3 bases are TGTGCCATCAGTGTGAGGGGGGATAATCAGCCCCAGCATTTT. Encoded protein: CAISVRGDNQPQHF.

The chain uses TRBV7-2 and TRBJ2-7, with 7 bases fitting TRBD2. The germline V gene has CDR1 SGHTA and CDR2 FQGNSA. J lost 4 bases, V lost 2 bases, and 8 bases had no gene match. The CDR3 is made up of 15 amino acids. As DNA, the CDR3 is TGTGCCAGCAGCTTAAAGGCGGGAGCTCCTTACGAGCAGTACTTC. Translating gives CASSLKAGAPYEQYF.

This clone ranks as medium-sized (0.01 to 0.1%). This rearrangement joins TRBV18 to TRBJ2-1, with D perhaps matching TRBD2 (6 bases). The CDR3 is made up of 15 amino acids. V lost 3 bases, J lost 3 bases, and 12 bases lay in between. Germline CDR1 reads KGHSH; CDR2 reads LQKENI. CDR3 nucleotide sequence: TGTGCCAGCTCACCGGGGGGAGGAAGCTACAATGAGCAGTTCTTC. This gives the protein CASSPGGGSYNEQFF. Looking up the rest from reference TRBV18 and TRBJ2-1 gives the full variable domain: NAGVMQNPRHLVRRRGQEARLRCSPMKGHSHVYWYRQLPEEGLKFMVYLQKENIIDESGMPKERFSAEFPKEGPSILRIQQVVRGDSAAYFCASSPGGGSYNEQFFGPGTRLTVL.

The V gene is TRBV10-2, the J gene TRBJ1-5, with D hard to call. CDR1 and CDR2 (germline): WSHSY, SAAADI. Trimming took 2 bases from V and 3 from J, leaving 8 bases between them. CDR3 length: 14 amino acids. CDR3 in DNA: TGCGCCAGCAGTGAGGTAACCTACAATCAGCCCCAGCATTTT. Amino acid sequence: CASSEVTYNQPQHF.

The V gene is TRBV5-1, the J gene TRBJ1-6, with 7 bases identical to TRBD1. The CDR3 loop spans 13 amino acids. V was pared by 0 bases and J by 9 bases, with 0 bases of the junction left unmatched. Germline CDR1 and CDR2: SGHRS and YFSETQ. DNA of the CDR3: TGCGCCAGCAGCTTGGGACAGGGTTCACCCCTCCACTTT. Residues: CASSLGQGSPLHF.

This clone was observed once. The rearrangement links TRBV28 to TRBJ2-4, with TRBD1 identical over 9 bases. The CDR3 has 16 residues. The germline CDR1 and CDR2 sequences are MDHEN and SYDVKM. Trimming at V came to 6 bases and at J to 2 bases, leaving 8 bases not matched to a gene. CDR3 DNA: TGTGCCAGCAGCCCCGGGACAGGGTGGTCCAAAAACATTCAGTACTTC. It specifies CASSPGTGWSKNIQYF.

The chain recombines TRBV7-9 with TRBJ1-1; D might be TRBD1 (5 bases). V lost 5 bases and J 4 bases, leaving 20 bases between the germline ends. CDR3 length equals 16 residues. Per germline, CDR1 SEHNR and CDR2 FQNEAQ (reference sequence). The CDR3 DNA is TGTGCCAGCAGCCGACGGGACGGACTATTTACCACTGAAGCTTTCTTT. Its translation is CASSRRDGLFTTEAFF.

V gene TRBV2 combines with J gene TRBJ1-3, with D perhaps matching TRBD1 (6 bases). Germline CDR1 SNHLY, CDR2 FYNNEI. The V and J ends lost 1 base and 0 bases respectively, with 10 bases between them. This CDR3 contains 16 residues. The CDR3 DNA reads TGTGCCAGCAGTGAAGGGGCACAGGGCTCTGGAAACACCATATATTTT. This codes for CASSEGAQGSGNTIYF. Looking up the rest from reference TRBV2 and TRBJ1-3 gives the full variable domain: EPEVTQTPSHQVTQMGQEVILRCVPISNHLYFYWYRQILGQKVEFLVSFYNNEISEKSEIFDDQFSVERPDGSNFTLKIRSTKLEDSAMYFCASSEGAQGSGNTIYFGEGSWLTVV.